The clone carrying this T cell receptor beta chain was picked up many times. These data originate in a study of T cells after yellow fever vaccination. TCRdb ran MiXCR on the 5' RACE reads and lists one entry per CDR3 protein. The table lists around 300,000 distinct CDR3 sequences, around 4.5% of them singletons. This CDR3 comprises 14 residues. The V gene lost 3 bases and the J gene lost 10 bases, with 13 bases spanning the gap. Germline lookup yields CDR1 SGHTA and CDR2 FQGNSA. The clonotype comes from a man between 18 and 29 years old who received the YFV17D yellow fever vaccine. The source material was PBMCs, sampled 15 days after the yellow fever booster vaccination. The chain uses TRBV7-2 and TRBJ1-6; no clear D. The CDR3 region has the DNA TGTGCCAGCAGCTTCTTGATCGAAGGCTCACCCCTCCACTTT. It encodes CASSFLIEGSPLHF. Variable domain in full (rest from reference TRBV7-2 and TRBJ1-6): GAGVSQSPSNKVTEKGKDVELRCDPISGHTALYWYRQSLGQGLEFLIYFQGNSAPDKSGLPSDRFSAERTGGSVSTLTIQRTQQEDSAVYLCASSFLIEGSPLHFGNGTRLTVT.